This record looks at one T cell receptor (beta chain) sequence and its context. Its antigen is as yet unknown. The sample belongs to a study of cytomegalovirus exposure and HLA in healthy donors. Study-wide points: A later analysis found common viral pathogens apparently linked to several of the most significant clusters.

The PCR employed 60 Vbeta primers together with 13 Jbeta primers. Generated by immunoSEQ multiplex PCR, the TCRdb table keeps only in-frame clones and is missing some. This table holds about 130,000 clones. The CDR3 totals 13 residues. From germline, CDR1 is LGHNA and CDR2 YSLEER. With 1 base removed from V and 7 bases from J, the gap between germline ends came to 8 bases. Source material: PBMCs. The origin of this receptor is a man aged 18 to 29 in good health and CMV-seronegative. The genes are TRBV4-3 and TRBJ1-5; no clear D gene. Here the CDR3 reads CASSQGVNQPQHF. In DNA form, the CDR3 reads TGCGCCAGCAGCCAAGGAGTGAACCAGCCCCAGCATTTT.